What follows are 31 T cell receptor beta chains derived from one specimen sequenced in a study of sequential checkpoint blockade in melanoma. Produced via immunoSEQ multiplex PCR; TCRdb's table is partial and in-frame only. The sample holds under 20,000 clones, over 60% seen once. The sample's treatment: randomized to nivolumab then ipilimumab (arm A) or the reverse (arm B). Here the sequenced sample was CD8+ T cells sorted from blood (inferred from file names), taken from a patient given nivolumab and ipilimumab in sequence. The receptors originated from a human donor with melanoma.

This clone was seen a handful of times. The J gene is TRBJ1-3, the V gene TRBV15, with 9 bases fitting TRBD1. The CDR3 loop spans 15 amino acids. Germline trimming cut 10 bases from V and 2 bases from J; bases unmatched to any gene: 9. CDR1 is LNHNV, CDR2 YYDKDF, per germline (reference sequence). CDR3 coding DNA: TGTGCCAGCTCCCGGGACAGGGACCCTGGAAACACCATATATTTT. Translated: CASSRDRDPGNTIYF.

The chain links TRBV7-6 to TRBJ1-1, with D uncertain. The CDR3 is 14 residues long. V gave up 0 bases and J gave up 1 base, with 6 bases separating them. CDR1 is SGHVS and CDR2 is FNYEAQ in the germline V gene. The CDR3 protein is CASSLAQSNTEAFF. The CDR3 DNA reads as TGTGCCAGCAGCTTAGCCCAGTCGAACACTGAAGCTTTCTTT.

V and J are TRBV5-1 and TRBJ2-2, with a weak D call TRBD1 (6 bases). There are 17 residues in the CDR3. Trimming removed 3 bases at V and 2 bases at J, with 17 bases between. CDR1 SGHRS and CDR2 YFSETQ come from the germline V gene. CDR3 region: CASSSLAGTQNTGELFF. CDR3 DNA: TGCGCCAGCAGCTCGTTAGCCGGGACACAAAACACCGGGGAGCTGTTTTTT. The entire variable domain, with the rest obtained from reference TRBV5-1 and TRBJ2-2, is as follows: KAGVTQTPRYLIKTRGQQVTLSCSPISGHRSVSWYQQTPGQGLQFLFEYFSETQRNKGNFPGRFSGRQFSNSRSEMNVSTLELGDSALYLCASSSLAGTQNTGELFFGEGSRLTVL.

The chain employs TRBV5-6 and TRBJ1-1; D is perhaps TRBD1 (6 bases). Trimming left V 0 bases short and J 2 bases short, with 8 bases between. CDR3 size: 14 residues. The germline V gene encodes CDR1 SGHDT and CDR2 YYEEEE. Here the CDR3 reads CASSLVGGNTEAFF. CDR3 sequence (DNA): TGTGCCAGCAGCTTGGTAGGGGGAAACACTGAAGCTTTCTTT.

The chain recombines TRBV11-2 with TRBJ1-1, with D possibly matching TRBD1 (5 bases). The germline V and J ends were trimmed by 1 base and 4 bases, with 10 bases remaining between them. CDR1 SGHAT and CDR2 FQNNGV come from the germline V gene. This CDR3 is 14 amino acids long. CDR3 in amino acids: CASSLAPGVTEAFF. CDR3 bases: TGTGCCAGCAGCTTAGCCCCGGGGGTCACTGAAGCTTTCTTT.

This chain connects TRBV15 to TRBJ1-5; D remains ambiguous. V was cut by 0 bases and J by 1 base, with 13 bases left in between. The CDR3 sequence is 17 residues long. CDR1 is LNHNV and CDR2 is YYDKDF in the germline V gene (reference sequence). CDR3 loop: CATSRERQTRSNQPQHF. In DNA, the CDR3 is TGTGCCACCAGCAGAGAACGGCAGACGAGGAGCAATCAGCCCCAGCATTTT. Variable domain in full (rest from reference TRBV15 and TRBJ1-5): DAMVIQNPRYQVTQFGKPVTLSCSQTLNHNVMYWYQQKSSQAPKLLFHYYDKDFNNEADTPDNFQSRRPNTSFCFLDIRSPGLGDTAMYLCATSRERQTRSNQPQHFGDGTRLSIL.

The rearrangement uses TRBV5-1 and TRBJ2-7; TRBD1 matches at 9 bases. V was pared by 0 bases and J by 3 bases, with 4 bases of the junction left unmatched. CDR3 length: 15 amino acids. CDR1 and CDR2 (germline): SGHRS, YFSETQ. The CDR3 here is CASSLGWGQGYEQYF. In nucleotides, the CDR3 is TGCGCCAGCAGCTTGGGGTGGGGACAGGGCTACGAGCAGTACTTC.

The DNA for the CDR3 is TGTGCCAGCAGTTCCCCCGTCATAGGACAGGCCCCTTGGAACACCATATATTTT. This encodes CASSSPVIGQAPWNTIYF. The chain carries TRBV28 and TRBJ1-3, with 7 positions matching TRBD1. The CDR3 consists of 18 residues. In germline, CDR1 is MDHEN, CDR2 SYDVKM. After removal of 4 bases from V and 7 bases from J, the junction contained 19 bases not matched to a gene.

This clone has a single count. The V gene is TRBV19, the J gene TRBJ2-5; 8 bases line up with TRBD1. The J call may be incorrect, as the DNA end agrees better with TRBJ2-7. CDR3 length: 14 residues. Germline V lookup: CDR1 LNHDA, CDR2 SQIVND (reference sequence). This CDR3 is CASSMPGGIDEQYF. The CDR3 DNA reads TGTGCCAGTAGTATGCCAGGGGGCATCGACGAGCAGTACTTC.

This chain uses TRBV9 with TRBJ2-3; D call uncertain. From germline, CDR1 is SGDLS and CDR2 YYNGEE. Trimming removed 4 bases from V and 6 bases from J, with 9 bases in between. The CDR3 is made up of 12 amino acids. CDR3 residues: CASSPPEDTQYF. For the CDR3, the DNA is TGTGCCAGCAGCCCTCCTGAGGATACGCAGTATTTT.

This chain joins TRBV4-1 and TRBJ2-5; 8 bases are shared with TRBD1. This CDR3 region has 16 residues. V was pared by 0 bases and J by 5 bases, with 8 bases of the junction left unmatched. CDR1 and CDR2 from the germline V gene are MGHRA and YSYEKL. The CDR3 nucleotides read TGCGCCAGCAGCCAAGATCCCGGACAGGGATGGGAGACCCAGTACTTC. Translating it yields CASSQDPGQGWETQYF.

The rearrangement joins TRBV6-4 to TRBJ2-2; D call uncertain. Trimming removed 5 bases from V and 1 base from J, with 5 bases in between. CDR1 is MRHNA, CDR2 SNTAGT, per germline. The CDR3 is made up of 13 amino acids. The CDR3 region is CASSPRNTGELFF. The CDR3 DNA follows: TGTGCCAGCAGTCCGCGGAACACCGGGGAGCTGTTTTTT.

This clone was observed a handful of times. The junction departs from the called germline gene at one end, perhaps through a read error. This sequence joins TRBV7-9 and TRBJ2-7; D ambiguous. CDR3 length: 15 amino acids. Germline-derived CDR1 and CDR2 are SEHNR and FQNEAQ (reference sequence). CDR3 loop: CASSQAVVSSYEQYF. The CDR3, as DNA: TGCGCCAGCAGCCAAGCTGTAGTGTCCTCCTACGAGCAGTACTTC.

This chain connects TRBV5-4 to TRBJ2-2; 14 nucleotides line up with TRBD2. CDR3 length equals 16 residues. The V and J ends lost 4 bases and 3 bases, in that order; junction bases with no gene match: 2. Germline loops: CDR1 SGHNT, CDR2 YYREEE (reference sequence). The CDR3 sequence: CASSTGLAGDTGELFF. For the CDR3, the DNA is TGTGCCAGCAGCACGGGACTAGCGGGAGACACCGGGGAGCTGTTTTTT.

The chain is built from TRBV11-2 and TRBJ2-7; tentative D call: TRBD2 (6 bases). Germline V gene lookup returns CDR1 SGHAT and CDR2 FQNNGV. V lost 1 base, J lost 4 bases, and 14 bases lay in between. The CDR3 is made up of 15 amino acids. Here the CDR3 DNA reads TGTGCCAGCAGCTTAGGGGGACTTTACCCTTACGAGCAGTACTTC. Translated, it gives CASSLGGLYPYEQYF.

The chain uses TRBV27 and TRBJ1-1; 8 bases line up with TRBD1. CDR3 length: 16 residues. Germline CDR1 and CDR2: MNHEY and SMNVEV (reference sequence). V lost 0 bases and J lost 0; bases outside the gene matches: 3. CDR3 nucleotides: TGTGCCAGCAGTTTATCGGCAGGGGGCATGAACACTGAAGCTTTCTTT. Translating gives CASSLSAGGMNTEAFF.

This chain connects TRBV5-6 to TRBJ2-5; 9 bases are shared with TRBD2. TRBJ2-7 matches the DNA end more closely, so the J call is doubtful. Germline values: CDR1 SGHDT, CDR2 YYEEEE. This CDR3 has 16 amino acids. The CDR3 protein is CASSSTGLAGPYEQYF. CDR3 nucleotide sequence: TGTGCCAGCAGCTCGACAGGGCTAGCGGGACCCTACGAGCAGTACTTC.

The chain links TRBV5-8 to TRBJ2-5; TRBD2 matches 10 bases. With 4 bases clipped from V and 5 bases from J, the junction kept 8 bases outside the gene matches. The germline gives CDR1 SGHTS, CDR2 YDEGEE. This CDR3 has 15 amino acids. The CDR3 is CASSPSGGPGETQYF. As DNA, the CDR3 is TGTGCCAGCAGCCCTAGCGGGGGCCCAGGGGAGACCCAGTACTTC.

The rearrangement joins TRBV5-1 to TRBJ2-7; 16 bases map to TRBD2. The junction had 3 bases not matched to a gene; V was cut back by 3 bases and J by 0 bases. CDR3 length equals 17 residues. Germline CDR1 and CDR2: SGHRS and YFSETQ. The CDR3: CASSSGLAGGHSYEQYF. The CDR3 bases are TGCGCCAGCAGCTCGGGACTAGCGGGGGGGCACTCCTACGAGCAGTACTTC.

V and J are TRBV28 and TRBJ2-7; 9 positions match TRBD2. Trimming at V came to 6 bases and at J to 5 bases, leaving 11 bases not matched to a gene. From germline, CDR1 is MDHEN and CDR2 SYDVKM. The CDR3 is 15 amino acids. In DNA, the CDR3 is TGTGCCAGCAGCGATAGCGCGGGAGGGCCCCACGAGCAGTACTTC. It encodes CASSDSAGGPHEQYF.

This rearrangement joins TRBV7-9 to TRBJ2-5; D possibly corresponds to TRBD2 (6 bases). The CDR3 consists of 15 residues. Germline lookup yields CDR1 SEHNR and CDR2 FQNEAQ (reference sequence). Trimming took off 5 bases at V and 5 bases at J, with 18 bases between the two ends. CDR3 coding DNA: TGTGCCAGCAGCGCTAGACTAGGCGCCGTTGAGACCCAGTACTTC. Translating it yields CASSARLGAVETQYF.

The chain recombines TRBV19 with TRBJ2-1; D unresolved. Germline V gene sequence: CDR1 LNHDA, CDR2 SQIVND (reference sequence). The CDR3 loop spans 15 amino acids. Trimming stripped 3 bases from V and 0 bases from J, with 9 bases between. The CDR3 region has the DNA TGTGCCAGTAGTATGGCTAGTAACTCCTACAATGAGCAGTTCTTC. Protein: CASSMASNSYNEQFF.

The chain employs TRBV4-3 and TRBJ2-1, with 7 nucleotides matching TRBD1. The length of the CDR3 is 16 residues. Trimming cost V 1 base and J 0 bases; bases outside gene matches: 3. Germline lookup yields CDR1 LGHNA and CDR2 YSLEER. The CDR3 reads CASSQAWDSSYNEQFF. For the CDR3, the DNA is TGCGCCAGCAGCCAAGCTTGGGACAGCTCCTACAATGAGCAGTTCTTC.

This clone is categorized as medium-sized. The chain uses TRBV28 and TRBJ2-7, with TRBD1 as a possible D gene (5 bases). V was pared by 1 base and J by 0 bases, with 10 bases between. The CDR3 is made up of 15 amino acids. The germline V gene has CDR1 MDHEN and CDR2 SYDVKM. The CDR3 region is CASSLSPDSSYEQYF. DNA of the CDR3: TGTGCCAGCAGTTTATCCCCCGACAGCTCCTACGAGCAGTACTTC.

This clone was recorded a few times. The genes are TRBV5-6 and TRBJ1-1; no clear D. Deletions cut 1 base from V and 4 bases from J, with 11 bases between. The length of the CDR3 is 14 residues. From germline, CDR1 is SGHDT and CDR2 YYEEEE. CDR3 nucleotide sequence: TGTGCCAGCAGCTTGCTTCGGGAGATCACTGAAGCTTTCTTT. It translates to CASSLLREITEAFF.

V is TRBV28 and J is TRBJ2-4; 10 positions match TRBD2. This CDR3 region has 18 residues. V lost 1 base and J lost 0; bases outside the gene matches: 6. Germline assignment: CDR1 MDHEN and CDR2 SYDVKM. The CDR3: CASSLLSGRALAKNIQYF. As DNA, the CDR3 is TGTGCCAGCAGTTTATTGAGCGGGAGGGCCCTAGCCAAAAACATTCAGTACTTC. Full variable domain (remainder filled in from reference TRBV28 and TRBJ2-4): DVKVTQSSRYLVKRTGEKVFLECVQDMDHENMFWYRQDPGLGLRLIYFSYDVKMKEKGDIPEGYSVSREKKERFSLILESASTNQTSMYLCASSLLSGRALAKNIQYFGAGTRLSVL.

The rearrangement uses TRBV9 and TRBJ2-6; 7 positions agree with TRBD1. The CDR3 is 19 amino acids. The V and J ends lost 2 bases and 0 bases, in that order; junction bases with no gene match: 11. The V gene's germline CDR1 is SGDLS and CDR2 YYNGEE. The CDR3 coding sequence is TGTGCCAGCAGCGTTTCTCCCGGGACAGCTATCTCTGGGGCCAACGTCCTGACTTTC. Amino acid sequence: CASSVSPGTAISGANVLTF.

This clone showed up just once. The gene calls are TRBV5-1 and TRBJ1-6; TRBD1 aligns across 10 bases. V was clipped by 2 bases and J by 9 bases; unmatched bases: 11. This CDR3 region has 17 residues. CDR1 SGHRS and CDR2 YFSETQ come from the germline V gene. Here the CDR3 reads CASSLDPGQGYGSPLHF. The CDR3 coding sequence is TGCGCCAGCAGCTTAGATCCGGGACAGGGGTACGGTTCACCCCTCCACTTT.

The CDR3 nucleotides are TGCGCCAGCAGCCAAGAACCGGCGGACTATGGCTACACCTTC. The encoded protein is CASSQEPADYGYTF. The chain employs TRBV4-1 and TRBJ1-2, with D hard to call. The germline gives CDR1 MGHRA, CDR2 YSYEKL. Trimming removed 0 bases from V and 3 bases from J, with 8 bases in between. This CDR3 comprises 14 residues.

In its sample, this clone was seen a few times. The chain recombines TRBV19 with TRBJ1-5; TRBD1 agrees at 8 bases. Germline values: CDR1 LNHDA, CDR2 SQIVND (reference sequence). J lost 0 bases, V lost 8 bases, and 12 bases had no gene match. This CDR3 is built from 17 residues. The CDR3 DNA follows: TGTGCCAGTTCTGAGGGACAGGCCAAGTTTAGCAATCAGCCCCAGCATTTT. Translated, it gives CASSEGQAKFSNQPQHF.

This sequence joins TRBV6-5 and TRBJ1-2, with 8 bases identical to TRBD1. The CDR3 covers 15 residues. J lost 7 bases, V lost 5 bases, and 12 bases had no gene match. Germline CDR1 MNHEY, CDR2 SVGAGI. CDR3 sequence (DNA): TGTGCCAGCAGTACCCGGACAGGGATCATCGCTGGCTACACCTTC. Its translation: CASSTRTGIIAGYTF.